The 8 T cell receptor beta chains given below trace back to one sample, sequenced in a study of blood T cell repertoires in COVID-19. Profiled with immunoSEQ multiplex PCR; TCRdb holds only in-frame clones, not every one. Counted here are about 160,000 clones, approximately 86% occurring once; the ten biggest clones make up 5.5% to 7%. The source material was peripheral blood. These receptors came from a man aged 45-65 years with active or convalescent COVID-19.

This clone is a singleton in its sample. The rearrangement joins TRBV18 to TRBJ2-7, with TRBD1 matching 9 bases. The trim removed 0 bases at V and 2 bases at J, leaving 5 bases unmatched. The CDR3 length is 16 residues. The germline CDR1 and CDR2 sequences are KGHSH and LQKENI. The CDR3, as DNA: TGTGCCAGCTCACCACCCCTACAGGGGGCGGCCTACGAGCAGTACTTC. Encoded protein: CASSPPLQGAAYEQYF.

V usage is TRBV7-8 and J usage is TRBJ1-3; 9 bases fit TRBD1. Trimming took 4 bases from V and 8 from J; bases not matched to a gene: 9. Germline V gives CDR1 SGHVS, CDR2 FQNEAQ. The CDR3 totals 15 residues. CDR3 coding DNA: TGTGCCAGCAGCTCCAGGACAGGGGCACCATACACCATATATTTT. Encoded protein: CASSSRTGAPYTIYF.

The chain uses TRBV14 and TRBJ1-1; 9 bases align to TRBD1. V lost 1 base and J lost 0; bases outside the gene matches: 6. CDR1 is SGHDN, CDR2 FVKESK, per germline. CDR3 size: 17 residues. The CDR3 is CASSQVGQGRLNTEAFF. DNA of the CDR3: TGTGCCAGCAGCCAAGTCGGACAGGGGAGGTTGAACACTGAAGCTTTCTTT.

This clone was detected only a few times. The chain joins TRBV7-3 to TRBJ1-3; TRBD1 matches 7 bases. V lost 1 base, J lost 0 bases, and 3 bases stayed unmatched. The CDR3 sequence is 16 residues long. Germline V gene data show CDR1 as SGHTA and CDR2 as FQGTGA. The CDR3 DNA follows: TGTGCCAGCAGCTTAATGGGACAGACCTCTGGAAACACCATATATTTT. Its protein product is CASSLMGQTSGNTIYF.

CDR3 amino acids: CASSSGSSYEQYF. CDR3 bases: TGCGCCAGCAGCAGTGGGAGCTCCTACGAGCAGTACTTC. V and J are TRBV5-1 and TRBJ2-7; TRBD2 might be the D (5 bases). Germline-derived CDR1 and CDR2 are SGHRS and YFSETQ. This CDR3 has 13 residues. Trimming left V 4 bases short and J 0 bases short, with 8 bases between.

The chain joins TRBV12-5 to TRBJ2-7, with 9 bases lining up with TRBD1. Germline V gives CDR1 LGHNT, CDR2 FRNRAP. V dropped 0 bases and J dropped 2; count of bases not matched to a gene: 20. This CDR3 is 21 amino acids long. The DNA of the CDR3 is TGTGCTAGTGGTTTGGTACCCGATAGTCACAGGGGGCGAGCGGTCCCCTACGAGCAGTACTTC. Protein product: CASGLVPDSHRGRAVPYEQYF.

The chain joins TRBV3-1 (or the pseudogene TRBV3-2) to TRBJ1-2; 9 bases agree with TRBD1. Unmatched junction bases numbered 7, after V lost 0 bases and J lost 2 bases. CDR1 is LGHDT and CDR2 is YNNKEL in the germline V gene (reference sequence). This CDR3 is 17 amino acids long. The CDR3 nucleotides read TGTGCCAGCAGCCAAGATTTGACGACAGGGGGGAACTATGGCTACACCTTC. It yields the protein CASSQDLTTGGNYGYTF.

V and J are TRBV7-2 and TRBJ2-3, with D perhaps TRBD2 (5 bases). CDR3 size: 16 residues. Germline-derived CDR1 and CDR2 are SGHTA and FQGNSA. The V gene lost 1 base and the J gene lost 1 base, with 12 bases spanning the gap. The CDR3 DNA follows: TGTGCCAGCAGCTTAGGCGAGGGAATCCGCACAGATACGCAGTATTTT. It specifies CASSLGEGIRTDTQYF.